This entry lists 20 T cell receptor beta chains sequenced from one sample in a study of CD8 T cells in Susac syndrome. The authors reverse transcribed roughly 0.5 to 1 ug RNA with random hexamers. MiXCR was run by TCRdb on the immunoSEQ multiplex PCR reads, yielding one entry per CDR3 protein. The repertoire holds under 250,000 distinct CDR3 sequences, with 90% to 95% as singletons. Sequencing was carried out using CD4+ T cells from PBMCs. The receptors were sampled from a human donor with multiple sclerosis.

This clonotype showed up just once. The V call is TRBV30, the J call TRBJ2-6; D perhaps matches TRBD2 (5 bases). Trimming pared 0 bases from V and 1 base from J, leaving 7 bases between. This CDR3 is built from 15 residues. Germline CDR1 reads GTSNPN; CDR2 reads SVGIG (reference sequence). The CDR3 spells CAWSVGVSGANVLTF. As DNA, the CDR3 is TGTGCCTGGAGTGTGGGAGTTTCTGGGGCCAACGTCCTGACTTTC.

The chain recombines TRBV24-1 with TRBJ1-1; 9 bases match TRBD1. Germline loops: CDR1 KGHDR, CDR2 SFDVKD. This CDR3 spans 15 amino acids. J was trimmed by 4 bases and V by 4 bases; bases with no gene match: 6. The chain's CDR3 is CATSDTGQGSTEAFF. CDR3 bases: TGTGCCACCAGTGACACAGGACAGGGGAGCACTGAAGCTTTCTTT.

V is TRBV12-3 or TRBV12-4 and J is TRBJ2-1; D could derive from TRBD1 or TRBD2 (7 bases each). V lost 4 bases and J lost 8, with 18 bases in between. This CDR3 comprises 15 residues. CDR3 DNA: TGTGCCAGCAGTTCCCCCCGGGGAGGGGGCGATGAGCAGTTCTTC. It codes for CASSSPRGGGDEQFF.

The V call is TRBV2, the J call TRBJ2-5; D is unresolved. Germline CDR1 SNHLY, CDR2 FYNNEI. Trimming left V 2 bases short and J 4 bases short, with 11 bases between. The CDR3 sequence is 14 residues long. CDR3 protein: CASSESLVGETQYF. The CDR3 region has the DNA TGTGCCAGCAGTGAATCTTTGGTGGGAGAGACCCAGTACTTC.

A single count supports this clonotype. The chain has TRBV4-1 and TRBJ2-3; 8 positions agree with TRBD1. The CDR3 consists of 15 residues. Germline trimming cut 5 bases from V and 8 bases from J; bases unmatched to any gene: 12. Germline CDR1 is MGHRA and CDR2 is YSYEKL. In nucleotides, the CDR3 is TGCGCCAGCAGCAGCAGGACAGGGTCCCTAGGTACGCAGTATTTT. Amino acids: CASSSRTGSLGTQYF.

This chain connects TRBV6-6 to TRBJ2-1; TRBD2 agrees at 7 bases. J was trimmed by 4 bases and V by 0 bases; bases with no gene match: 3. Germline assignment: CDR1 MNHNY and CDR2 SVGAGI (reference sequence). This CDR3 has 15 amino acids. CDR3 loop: CASSYSPGGYNEQFF. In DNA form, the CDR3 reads TGTGCCAGCAGTTACTCACCGGGGGGATACAATGAGCAGTTCTTC.

Here the CDR3 reads CASSLPSGNTDTQYF. The CDR3 coding sequence is TGTGCCAGCAGCTTGCCTAGCGGCAACACAGATACGCAGTATTTT. V is TRBV7-9 and J is TRBJ2-3, with TRBD2 identical over 7 bases. CDR1 SEHNR and CDR2 FQNEAQ come from the germline V gene (reference sequence). The trim removed 3 bases at V and 2 bases at J, leaving 5 bases unmatched. The CDR3 covers 15 residues.

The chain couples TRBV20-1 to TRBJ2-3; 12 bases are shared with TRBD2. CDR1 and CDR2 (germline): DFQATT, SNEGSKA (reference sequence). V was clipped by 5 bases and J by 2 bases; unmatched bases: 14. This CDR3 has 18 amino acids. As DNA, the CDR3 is TGCAGTGCTCCGACTAGCGGGGGCCATGTAAGCATCACAGATACGCAGTATTTT. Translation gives CSAPTSGGHVSITDTQYF.

CDR3 region: CSANLRAKNIQYF. DNA of the CDR3: TGCAGTGCTAACTTGAGAGCCAAAAACATTCAGTACTTC. This chain joins TRBV20-1 and TRBJ2-4; the D is unclear. Trimming took 4 bases from V and 0 from J, leaving 7 bases between them. CDR1 is DFQATT and CDR2 is SNEGSKA in the germline V gene (reference sequence). CDR3 length: 13 amino acids.

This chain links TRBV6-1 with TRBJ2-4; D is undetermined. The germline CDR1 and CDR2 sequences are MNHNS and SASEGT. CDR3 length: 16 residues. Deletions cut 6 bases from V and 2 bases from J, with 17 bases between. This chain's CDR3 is CASSPFEDQTKNIQYF. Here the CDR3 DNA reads TGTGCCAGCAGCCCCTTTGAGGACCAGACCAAAAACATTCAGTACTTC.

The CDR3 spells CASSFDPGQGSGEQYF. The CDR3 nucleotides are TGTGCCAGCAGCTTCGACCCGGGACAGGGGTCCGGAGAGCAGTACTTC. The gene calls are TRBV12-3 or TRBV12-4 and TRBJ2-7, with 10 bases identical to TRBD1. The CDR3 runs 16 residues. The ends lost 6 bases at V and 7 bases at J; junction bases unmatched: 15.

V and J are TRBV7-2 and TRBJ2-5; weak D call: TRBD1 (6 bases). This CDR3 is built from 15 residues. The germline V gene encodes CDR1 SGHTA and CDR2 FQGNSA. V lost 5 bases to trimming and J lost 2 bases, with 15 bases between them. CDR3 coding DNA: TGTGCCAGCAGCCCTGAGGACAGCAAACAAGAGACCCAGTACTTC. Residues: CASSPEDSKQETQYF. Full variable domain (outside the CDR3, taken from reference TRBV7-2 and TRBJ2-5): GAGVSQSPSNKVTEKGKDVELRCDPISGHTALYWYRQSLGQGLEFLIYFQGNSAPDKSGLPSDRFSAERTGGSVSTLTIQRTQQEDSAVYLCASSPEDSKQETQYFGPGTRLLVL.

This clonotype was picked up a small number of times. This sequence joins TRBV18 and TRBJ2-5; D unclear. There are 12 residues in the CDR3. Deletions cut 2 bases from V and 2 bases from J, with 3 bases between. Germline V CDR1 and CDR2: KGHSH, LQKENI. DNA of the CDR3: TGTGCCAGCTCACCAAAGCAAGAGACCCAGTACTTC. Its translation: CASSPKQETQYF.

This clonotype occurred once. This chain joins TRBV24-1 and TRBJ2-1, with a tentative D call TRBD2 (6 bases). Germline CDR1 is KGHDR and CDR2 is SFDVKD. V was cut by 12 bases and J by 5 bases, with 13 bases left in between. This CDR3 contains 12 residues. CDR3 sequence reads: CAAGRTNNEQFF. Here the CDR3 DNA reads TGTGCCGCGGGACGGACGAACAATGAGCAGTTCTTC.

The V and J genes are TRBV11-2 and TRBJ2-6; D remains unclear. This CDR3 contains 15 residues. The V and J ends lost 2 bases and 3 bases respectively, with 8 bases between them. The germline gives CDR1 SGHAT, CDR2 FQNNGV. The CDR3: CASSLSRSGANVLTF. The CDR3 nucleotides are TGTGCCAGCAGCTTAAGTCGAAGTGGGGCCAACGTCCTGACTTTC.

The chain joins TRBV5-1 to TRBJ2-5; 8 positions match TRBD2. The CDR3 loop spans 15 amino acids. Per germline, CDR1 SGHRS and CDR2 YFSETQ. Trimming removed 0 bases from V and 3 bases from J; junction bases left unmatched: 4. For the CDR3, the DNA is TGCGCCAGCAGCTTGGGACTAGCGACAGAAGAGACCCAGTACTTC. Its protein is CASSLGLATEETQYF.

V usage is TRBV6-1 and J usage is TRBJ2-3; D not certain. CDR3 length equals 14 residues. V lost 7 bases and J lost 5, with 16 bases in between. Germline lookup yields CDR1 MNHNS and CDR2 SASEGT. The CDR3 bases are TGTGCCAGCATATCCGGCCTCTCAGGAGATACGCAGTATTTT. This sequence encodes CASISGLSGDTQYF.

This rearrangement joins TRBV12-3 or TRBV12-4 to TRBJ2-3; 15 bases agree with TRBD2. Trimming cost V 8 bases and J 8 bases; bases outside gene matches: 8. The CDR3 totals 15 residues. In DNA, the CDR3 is TGTGCCAGCGGACTAGCGGGAGGGCCTGCTGGTACGCAGTATTTT. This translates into CASGLAGGPAGTQYF.

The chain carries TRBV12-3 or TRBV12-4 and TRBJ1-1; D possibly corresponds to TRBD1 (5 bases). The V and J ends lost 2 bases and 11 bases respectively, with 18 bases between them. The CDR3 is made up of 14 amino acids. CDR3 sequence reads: CASSLSSTGPRAFF. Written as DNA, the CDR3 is TGTGCCAGCAGTTTAAGCAGCACAGGACCACGGGCTTTCTTT.

DNA for the CDR3: TGTGCCAGCAGTTTTTCAGGGGATGGTCAGCCCCAGCATTTT. Encoded protein: CASSFSGDGQPQHF. This chain connects TRBV12-3 or TRBV12-4 to TRBJ1-5; D perhaps matches TRBD1 (6 bases). Trimming removed 3 bases at V and 6 bases at J, with 12 bases between. The CDR3 has 14 residues.